This T cell receptor (beta chain) was documented in a study of blood T cell repertoires in COVID-19. Study as a whole: Sites in the United States, Italy and Spain provided acute and convalescent COVID-19 samples.

The CDR3 is made up of 13 amino acids. V lost 5 bases to trimming and J lost 4 bases, with 9 bases between them. Germline CDR1 SGHVS, CDR2 FQNEAQ. In the original processing: Amplifying reference gene primers gave estimates of nucleated cell counts. The protocol was immunoSEQ multiplex PCR, while the TCRdb copy is restricted to in-frame clones and leaves out a portion. V, J and clone size were drawn from that table, and D and trimming were deduced from the DNA. The profile shows around 150,000 clones, approximately 80% of them singletons. A few counts support this clone. Ages ranged from about 18 to 89 years, with residence in 20 to 30 US areas. In Cohort 3, a recovered donor had either two negative PCRs, clearance, or symptom resolution.

Sequencing was carried out using PBMCs or T cells enriched from blood (not recorded which). This TCR came from a man between 35 and 55 years old who had recovered from COVID-19. The chain uses TRBV7-8 and TRBJ1-3; D is uncertain. In DNA, the CDR3 is TGTGCCAGCAGCCCCACTGAGGGAAACACCATATATTTT. This gives the protein CASSPTEGNTIYF.